The present T cell receptor beta chain was sequenced within a study of blood T cell repertoires in COVID-19. Profiling relied on immunoSEQ multiplex PCR, and the TCRdb table lists in-frame clones only, not all of them. The data show some 130,000 clones, approximately 82% seen once. The CDR3 has 17 amino acids. Germline values: CDR1 WNHNN, CDR2 SYGVQD (reference sequence). J was trimmed by 4 bases and V by 3 bases; bases with no gene match: 5. This clonotype originated in a man in his forties with active or convalescent COVID-19. The V call is TRBV10-1, the J call TRBJ2-3; 15 positions match TRBD2. Sequencing was carried out using peripheral blood. This CDR3 is CASSDGTSGGMADTQYF. Written as DNA, the CDR3 is TGCGCCAGCAGTGACGGGACTAGCGGGGGGATGGCAGATACGCAGTATTTT.